The sequence of this T cell receptor beta chain was determined in a study of cytomegalovirus exposure and HLA in healthy donors (TCRdb year 2017). Broadly, across the study: An earlier analysis of 587 of the donors reported under 300 Gb of sequence data and 117 million unique TCR beta sequences obtained from about 179 million T cells. Typing coverage varied by locus: about 620-630 donors for A, B, C, DRB1 and DQB1; approximately 500 for DQA1; more than 600 for DPA1; fewer than 480 for DPB1. High-throughput TCR immunosequencing, statistical association of individual TCRs with disease status, and machine learning were combined to predict cytomegalovirus infection status. Because of strong linkage in the cohort, roughly 5 DR-DQ haplotypes were treated as single units for association and clustering. Rather than drawing on any new phenotypic data, the later analysis identified candidate immune exposures from TCR beta sequences and the way those sequences occurred across donors. Every discovery cohort repertoire had been produced on one sequencing platform. The T cell repertoires of about 700 subjects were profiled by immunosequencing and related to cytomegalovirus serostatus. To decide whether each TCR beta V gene segment behaved as functional or pseudogenic, an earlier analysis of approximately 620 of the donors relied on high-throughput TCR beta sequencing. Alongside the repertoire data, information on donor age, sex, ethnicity and CMV serostatus was compiled. Across roughly 420 genotyped donors of the cohort, an average of roughly 250,000 unique TCR beta nucleotide sequences per donor were sequenced, and 15% to 20% of those sequences were non-productive. Among the roughly 400 genotyped donors, around 81% belonged to the genetic ancestry cluster associated with self-reported Caucasian donors. Class I and class II HLA loci were covered by the typing at four-digit resolution. The study aimed to test whether cataloging public T cell receptors could reveal signatures of past pathogen exposure. Besides the first cohort of around 700 subjects, a separate validation cohort made up of about 120 different subjects was used. To study patterns of TCR occurrence, a later analysis re-analyzed previously published TCR beta repertoires from 700 or so donors and added high-resolution HLA genotyping. Genome-wide SNP genotypes for about 60% of the 666 donors were used in a later genetic analysis, which treated that subset as a discovery cohort. An early release that covered approximately 600 HLA-typed donors contained about 300 gigabases of sequencing data and 65 million to 100 million unique TCR sequences.

General findings and caveats noted by the study authors: The study gave a list of under 200 TCR beta chains associated with cytomegalovirus. Some IMGT-functional V segments, including TRBV6-2 and TRBV6-3, could not be told apart with the 87-base-pair reads, so those segments were excluded. This cohort had only TCR beta chains sequenced, and the lack of alpha or paired-chain data limited which features could be detected. Roughly uniform sequencing depth across donors was assumed in presence/absence analyses, although this assumption may not hold. A later analysis associated 16,951 TCR beta sequences with specific HLA alleles at a false discovery rate of 0.05. In a later analysis, the rate of TCR association differed among HLA loci, with DRB1 alleles having the most associated TCRs and HLA-C alleles having the fewest. Assigning TCR associations to individual alleles was difficult when HLA alleles, especially DR and DQ, strongly co-occurred. In a later analysis, HLA-associated TCR beta chains were found to be more clonally expanded and to have lower generation probabilities than equally common non-associated chains. A further reported finding was that TCR beta sequences accurately predicted the HLA-A and HLA-B alleles for most subjects in the first cohort. An association between a missense DCLRE1C variant and V-gene and J-gene trimming of TCR beta chains was found in a later genetic analysis and replicated in an independent cohort. Correlated functional status among segregating V segments might be attributable to linkage disequilibrium, but an unknown experimental factor could not be ruled out. The only immune exposure information available for the cohort was CMV serostatus. Because counts were too low, roughly 18 rarely observed V segments, including chromosome 9 orphons, were left out of the earlier analysis of approximately 580 of the donors. A later analysis reported that several top co-occurrence clusters appeared linked to parvovirus B19, influenza, CMV and Epstein-Barr virus. According to a later analysis, most CMV-associated TCR beta chains appeared to be HLA-restricted, and the HLA associations seemed to be driven largely by CMV exposure. According to the authors, the approach could potentially be generalized to other disease states and immunological phenotypes. In a later genetic analysis, fewer N-insertions in productive TCRs were reported among donors in an Asian-associated ancestry cluster than the approximately 670-donor mean. In an earlier analysis of some 500 of the donors, most TCR beta V segments appeared in productive rearrangements about 87% or about 30% of the time, broadly matching IMGT annotations. Across donors, most TCR sequences were observed very rarely, whereas some public TCRs were present in many individuals. The classifier was reported to diagnose cytomegalovirus status with high specificity and sensitivity in both the original and validation cohorts. The sequencing pipeline was judged likely to have produced a cluster of highly shared sequence variants as a technical artifact. In vitro tests confirmed that a few of the cytomegalovirus-associated TCR beta chains recognize cytomegalovirus antigens. Because HLA typing was unavailable for some donors at each locus, only the typed subset was used in association tests.

Reading the germline V gene gives CDR1 SGHAT and CDR2 FQNNGV. The V end loses 3 bases and the J end loses 4 bases, and a stretch of 11 bases separates them. The CDR3 covers 14 residues, taking in both the cysteine and the phenylalanine. The CDR3 DNA has 42 bases and is translated from base 1. The cohort consisted of 650 to 700 healthy bone marrow donors. At the time of sampling, all cohort members were nominally healthy, though unrecorded immune exposures were likely present. The donor tested CMV seropositive, placing the donor among the roughly 300 seropositive members of the cohort. Each donor provided a peripheral blood sample, and peripheral blood mononuclear cells were used for TCR beta sequencing. The Qiagen DNeasy Blood Extraction Kit was used to extract genomic DNA from the blood cell samples. Points on this clone: Which antigen it targets is not known. It has no much larger one-base neighbor in the sample; base qualities were not kept.

The protocol used for the library was the immunoSEQ multiplex PCR assay. A mixture of 60 forward primers for TCR Vbeta segments and 13 reverse primers for TCR Jbeta segments was used in the multiplex PCR. The CDR3 region of rearranged TCR beta genes was amplified from genomic DNA by a multiplex PCR assay. The Illumina HiSeq System was used to sequence the amplified TCR beta libraries as 87-base-pair reads. The study's own analysis went as follows. A later analysis counted 65 million to 90 million unique TCR beta chains across the 670 or so repertoires, and around 9.9 million of these chains were shared by at least two donors. A nearest-neighbor algorithm error-corrected the raw reads and collapsed the reads into unique sequences, merging closely related sequences to remove PCR and sequencing errors. Alignment of CDR3 sequences to IMGT reference sequences was used to assign V, D and J gene segments. For a sequence to be retained, at least a six-nucleotide match to both a V gene segment and a J gene segment was required. Rearrangements were called productive when the CDR3 lacked stop codons and stayed in frame with V and J; all others were non-productive. Following IMGT convention, CDR3 was defined as the stretch from the second conserved V-encoded cysteine to the conserved J-encoded phenylalanine. The earlier analysis of 587 of the donors excluded sequences that lacked an unambiguous match to a single V gene segment. An earlier analysis of some 500 of the donors classified V segments as functional when productive rearrangements were above 56.7% and as segregating when the standard deviation between donors was above 5%. A statistical classification framework was developed to diagnose cytomegalovirus status using the catalog of TCR beta chain sequences. In a later analysis, V and J genes were assigned by comparing TCR nucleotide sequences against IMGT/GENE-DB human TR gene sequences. The TCRdist pipeline was used in a later analysis to assign CDR3 sequences and most-parsimonious VDJ recombination scenarios. In a later analysis, each TCR beta chain was defined by its CDR3 amino acid sequence together with its V-gene family, and reads lacking a unique V-gene family were excluded. As a way to deal with suspected cross-contamination and a sequencing artifact, a later analysis dropped 500 to 700 nucleotide sequences that were highly shared and had low generation probability. A later analysis calculated a clonal expansion index for each public chain from normalized within-repertoire ranks of inferred template counts. In a later analysis, generation probabilities were computed using a VDJ recombination model fitted to out-of-frame rearrangements, and the results were checked against IGoR. A later analysis scored TCR-TCR, TCR-HLA and TCR-CMV co-occurrence with hypergeometric tests, applying a repertoire-size bias correction to TCR pairs. False discovery rates were estimated in a later analysis by permuting HLA or CMV assignments 20 times. In a later analysis, co-occurring TCRs were grouped with DBSCAN, and TCRdist sequence similarity was added when clustering was performed within HLA-allele-positive subsets. Repertoires with fewer than 30,000 or more than 120,000 public chains were left out of co-occurrence clustering, as were about five repertoires with anomalous nucleotide sharing. TCRdb retrieved this table from immuneACCESS and kept in-frame rearrangements only. Not all clones are present; in checked studies, unresolved V genes account for under half, and no reason is known for the remainder. From that table come the V and J calls and clone size; the DNA was used to work out D and trimming. Recorded for this sample are some 190,000 clones; roughly 10% of them occurred a single time. The ten largest clones add up to 1% to 1.5% of the sample.

Sequencing was performed on PBMCs. The chain is assembled from TRBV11-2 and TRBJ2-3, with the D gene call left open. The receptor was derived from a woman in her twenties or thirties in good health and CMV-seropositive. The nucleotides read TGTGCCAGCAGCTTCCAAAGAGGCGCAGATACGCAGTATTTT. This encodes CASSFQRGADTQYF.